The clone carrying this T cell receptor beta chain has more than one count but fewer than ten. The target antigen is unknown. The V segment lost 2 bases and the J segment 2 bases; nucleotides outside the gene matches: 7. The CDR3 spans 16 residues. Germline-derived CDR1 and CDR2 are MNHEY and SVGEGT. TCRdb redid the calling of the 5' RACE reads with MiXCR, one entry per CDR3 protein. The sample lists some 800,000 distinct CDR3 sequences; about 10% were seen once. These data originate in a study of CD8 T cells in ankylosing spondylitis. Findings of the study overall: Ankylosing spondylitis blood appeared to carry a characteristic TCR beta motif of under ten highly homologous variants.

The V gene is TRBV6-2 or TRBV6-3, the J gene TRBJ2-3; 7 bases line up with TRBD1. The sample consisted of blood, either unsorted or a sorted T cell fraction (not recorded which). The TCR sequence derives from a male donor with ankylosing spondylitis. CDR3 sequence reads: CASSYPTGTATDTQYF. The CDR3 DNA reads TGTGCCAGCAGTTACCCGACCGGGACAGCCACAGATACGCAGTATTTT.